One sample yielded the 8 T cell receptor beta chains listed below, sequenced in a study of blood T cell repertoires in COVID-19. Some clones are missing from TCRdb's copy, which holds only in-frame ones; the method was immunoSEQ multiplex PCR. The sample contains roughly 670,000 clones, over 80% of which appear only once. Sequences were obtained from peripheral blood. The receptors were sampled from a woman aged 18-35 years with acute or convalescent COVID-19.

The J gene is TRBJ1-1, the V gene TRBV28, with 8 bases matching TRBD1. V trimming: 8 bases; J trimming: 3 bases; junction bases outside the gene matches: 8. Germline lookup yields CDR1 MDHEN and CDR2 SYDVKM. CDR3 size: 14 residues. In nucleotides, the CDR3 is TGTGCCAGCCTACGACAGGGGCCCTACACTGAAGCTTTCTTT. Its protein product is CASLRQGPYTEAFF. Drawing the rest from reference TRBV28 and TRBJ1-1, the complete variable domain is DVKVTQSSRYLVKRTGEKVFLECVQDMDHENMFWYRQDPGLGLRLIYFSYDVKMKEKGDIPEGYSVSREKKERFSLILESASTNQTSMYLCASLRQGPYTEAFFGQGTRLTVV.

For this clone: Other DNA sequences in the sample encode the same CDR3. The CDR3 reads CASSIGTAYEQYF. For the CDR3, the DNA is TGTGCCAGTAGTATAGGGACAGCCTACGAGCAGTACTTC. The J gene is TRBJ2-7, the V gene TRBV19; perhaps TRBD1 as D (6 bases). In germline, CDR1 is LNHDA, CDR2 SQIVND (reference sequence). The CDR3 consists of 13 residues. Deletions cut 1 base from V and 2 bases from J, with 6 bases between.

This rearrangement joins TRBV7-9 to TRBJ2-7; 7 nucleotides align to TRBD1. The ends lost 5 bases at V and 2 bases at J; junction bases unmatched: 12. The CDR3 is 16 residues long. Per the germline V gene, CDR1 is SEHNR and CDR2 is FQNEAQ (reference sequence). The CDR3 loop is CASSRDSGPVPYEQYF. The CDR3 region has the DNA TGTGCCAGCAGCCGGGACAGTGGGCCGGTTCCCTACGAGCAGTACTTC.

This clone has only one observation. The CDR3 spells CASSIRTGRSGYTF. The CDR3 DNA is TGTGCCAGTAGTATAAGGACAGGGAGGAGTGGCTACACCTTC. V usage is TRBV19 and J usage is TRBJ1-2; TRBD1 aligns across 8 bases. Germline lookup yields CDR1 LNHDA and CDR2 SQIVND (reference sequence). The CDR3 covers 14 residues. Losses at the gene ends were 2 bases for V and 7 bases for J; bases not matched to a gene: 6.

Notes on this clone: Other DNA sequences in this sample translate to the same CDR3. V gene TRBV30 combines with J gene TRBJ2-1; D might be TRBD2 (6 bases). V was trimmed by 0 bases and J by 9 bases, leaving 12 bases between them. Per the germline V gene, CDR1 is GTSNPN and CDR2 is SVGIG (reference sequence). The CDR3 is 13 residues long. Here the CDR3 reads CAWSVGGAVEQFF. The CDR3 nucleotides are TGTGCCTGGAGTGTAGGCGGGGCGGTTGAGCAGTTCTTC.

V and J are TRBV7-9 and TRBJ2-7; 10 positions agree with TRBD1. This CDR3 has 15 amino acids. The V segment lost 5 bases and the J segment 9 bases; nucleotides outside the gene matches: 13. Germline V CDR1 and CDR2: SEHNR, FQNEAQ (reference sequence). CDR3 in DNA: TGTGCCAGCAGCGGATGGGACAGGGGATCTACGAGGCAGTACTTC. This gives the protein CASSGWDRGSTRQYF.

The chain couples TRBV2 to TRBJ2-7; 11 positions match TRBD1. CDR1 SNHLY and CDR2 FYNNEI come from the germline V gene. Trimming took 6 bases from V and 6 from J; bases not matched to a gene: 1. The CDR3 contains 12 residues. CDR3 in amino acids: CASRDRGPEQYF. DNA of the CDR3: TGTGCCAGCAGGGACAGGGGGCCCGAGCAGTACTTC. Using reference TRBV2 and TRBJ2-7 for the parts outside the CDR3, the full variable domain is EPEVTQTPSHQVTQMGQEVILRCVPISNHLYFYWYRQILGQKVEFLVSFYNNEISEKSEIFDDQFSVERPDGSNFTLKIRSTKLEDSAMYFCASRDRGPEQYFGPGTRLTVT.

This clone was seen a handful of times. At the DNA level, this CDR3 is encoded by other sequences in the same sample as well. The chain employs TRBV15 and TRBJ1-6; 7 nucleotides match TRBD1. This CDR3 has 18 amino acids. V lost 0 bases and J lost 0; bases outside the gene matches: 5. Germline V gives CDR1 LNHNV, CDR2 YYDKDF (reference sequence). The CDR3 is CATSRDRGTSSYNSPLHF. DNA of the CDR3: TGTGCCACCAGCAGAGACAGGGGGACAAGCTCCTATAATTCACCCCTCCACTTT. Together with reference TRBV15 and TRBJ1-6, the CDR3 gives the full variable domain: DAMVIQNPRYQVTQFGKPVTLSCSQTLNHNVMYWYQQKSSQAPKLLFHYYDKDFNNEADTPDNFQSRRPNTSFCFLDIRSPGLGDTAMYLCATSRDRGTSSYNSPLHFGNGTRLTVT.